One sample yielded the 32 T cell receptor beta chains listed below, sequenced in a study of blood T cell repertoires in COVID-19. Sequencing used immunoSEQ multiplex PCR; TCRdb keeps in-frame clones, though not all of them. The sample carries over 70,000 clones, around 91% recorded once. Specimen: peripheral blood. The receptors stem from a woman of 80 years or more with active or convalescent COVID-19.

The chain recombines TRBV2 with TRBJ2-7; the match to TRBD2 covers 7 bases. The length of the CDR3 is 17 residues. CDR1 is SNHLY and CDR2 is FYNNEI in the germline V gene. V lost 4 bases and J lost 0; bases outside the gene matches: 12. The DNA of the CDR3 is TGTGCCAGCAGTGGACGCGGGGAGGGAGGGAACTCCTACGAGCAGTACTTC. Translation: CASSGRGEGGNSYEQYF.

The rearrangement joins TRBV19 to TRBJ1-5; 8 bases agree with TRBD1. This CDR3 has 16 amino acids. Germline assignment: CDR1 LNHDA and CDR2 SQIVND (reference sequence). The J segment lost 1 base and the V segment lost 7 bases, leaving 9 bases of the junction unmatched. CDR3 sequence: CASNQGAAVSNQPQHF. The CDR3 DNA is TGTGCCAGTAACCAGGGGGCGGCAGTAAGCAATCAGCCCCAGCATTTT.

The V call is TRBV4-1, the J call TRBJ1-5; 8 positions match TRBD1. This CDR3 contains 15 residues. The V gene's germline CDR1 is MGHRA and CDR2 YSYEKL. V was clipped by 2 bases and J by 5 bases; unmatched bases: 5. CDR3 amino acids: CASSQPGQVYQPQHF. Written as DNA, the CDR3 is TGCGCCAGCAGCCAACCGGGACAGGTCTATCAGCCCCAGCATTTT.

The rearrangement uses TRBV7-2 and TRBJ2-7; D is unclear. Between the trimmed V and J ends, which lost 1 base and 0 bases, there was a span of 7 bases. This CDR3 is 14 amino acids long. Germline V CDR1 and CDR2: SGHTA, FQGNSA. The CDR3 sequence is CASSLVRSSYEQYF. The CDR3 DNA reads TGTGCCAGCAGCTTAGTGAGGAGCTCCTACGAGCAGTACTTC. The entire variable domain, with the rest obtained from reference TRBV7-2 and TRBJ2-7, is as follows: GAGVSQSPSNKVTEKGKDVELRCDPISGHTALYWYRQSLGQGLEFLIYFQGNSAPDKSGLPSDRFSAERTGGSVSTLTIQRTQQEDSAVYLCASSLVRSSYEQYFGPGTRLTVT.

This clone was detected a few times. V usage is TRBV7-2 and J usage is TRBJ2-1, with TRBD2 matching 8 bases. The CDR3 loop spans 17 amino acids. The germline V gene encodes CDR1 SGHTA and CDR2 FQGNSA. Trimming cost V 0 bases and J 4 bases; bases outside gene matches: 8. The CDR3, as DNA: TGTGCCAGCAGCTTAGCGTCCACTAGCGGATCTTACAATGAGCAGTTCTTC. Translated: CASSLASTSGSYNEQFF.

The CDR3 is CASSLGGPDHGGYTF. The CDR3 bases are TGCGCCAGCAGCTTGGGAGGGCCTGACCACGGTGGCTACACCTTC. The chain employs TRBV5-1 and TRBJ1-2, with no clear D. Trimming took off 0 bases at V and 7 bases at J, with 16 bases between the two ends. This CDR3 contains 15 residues. CDR1 SGHRS and CDR2 YFSETQ come from the germline V gene.

This clone was seen a few times. The J gene is TRBJ1-5, the V gene TRBV29-1; possibly TRBD1 for D (6 bases). This CDR3 contains 13 residues. Germline V lookup: CDR1 SQVTM, CDR2 ANQGSEA. V was clipped by 6 bases and J by 6 bases, with 15 bases between them. The CDR3 is CSVANGGGQPQHF. The DNA of the CDR3 is TGCAGCGTGGCGAATGGGGGCGGTCAGCCCCAGCATTTT.

The chain has TRBV11-2 and TRBJ2-7; D is uncertain. Germline-derived CDR1 and CDR2 are SGHAT and FQNNGV. V lost 5 bases and J lost 0, with 11 bases in between. CDR3 length: 14 residues. CDR3 protein: CASSPRQASYEQYF. CDR3 DNA sequence: TGTGCCAGCAGCCCCCGGCAGGCCTCCTACGAGCAGTACTTC. Variable domain in full (rest from reference TRBV11-2 and TRBJ2-7): EAGVAQSPRYKIIEKRQSVAFWCNPISGHATLYWYQQILGQGPKLLIQFQNNGVVDDSQLPKDRFSAERLKGVDSTLKIQPAKLEDSAVYLCASSPRQASYEQYFGPGTRLTVT.

The chain couples TRBV7-8 to TRBJ2-2; D is perhaps TRBD2 (6 bases). V dropped 5 bases and J dropped 4 bases, with 14 bases sitting between them. The CDR3 length is 15 residues. Per germline, CDR1 SGHVS and CDR2 FQNEAQ. CDR3 in DNA: TGTGCCAGCAGCCTCGGTTCCGGGGGCACCGGGGAGCTGTTTTTT. It specifies CASSLGSGGTGELFF.

The chain is built from TRBV27 and TRBJ2-1, with D perhaps matching TRBD1 (6 bases). Trimming cost V 5 bases and J 1 base, with 15 bases left between them. The CDR3 is 16 residues long. The germline V gene has CDR1 MNHEY and CDR2 SMNVEV (reference sequence). The CDR3 sequence: CASSRQVMLSYNEQFF. CDR3 sequence (DNA): TGTGCCAGCAGTAGACAGGTAATGCTATCCTACAATGAGCAGTTCTTC.

The CDR3 spells CASKLSSGSYEQYF. In DNA, the CDR3 is TGTGCCAGCAAGTTATCTAGCGGGAGCTACGAGCAGTACTTC. The gene calls are TRBV2 and TRBJ2-7; 10 bases match TRBD2. CDR3 length equals 14 residues. Per the germline V gene, CDR1 is SNHLY and CDR2 is FYNNEI. V shed 7 bases and J 3 bases; nucleotides not matched to a gene: 6.

This chain links TRBV6-5 with TRBJ1-3; unclear D gene. From germline, CDR1 is MNHEY and CDR2 SVGAGI. V lost 5 bases, J lost 8 bases, and 19 bases lay in between. This CDR3 is built from 15 residues. CDR3 sequence: CASSPNPGGGDTIYF. For the CDR3, the DNA is TGTGCCAGCAGTCCTAATCCAGGTGGAGGCGACACCATATATTTT.

This chain connects TRBV25-1 to TRBJ2-5, with TRBD2 identical over 9 bases. The CDR3 has 15 amino acids. V gave up 3 bases and J gave up 3 bases; unmatched junction bases: 5. Germline lookup yields CDR1 MGHDK and CDR2 SYGVNS. CDR3 protein: CASSEAGGTKETQYF. Written as DNA, the CDR3 is TGTGCCAGCAGTGAGGCGGGAGGGACGAAAGAGACCCAGTACTTC.

V and J are TRBV2 and TRBJ2-6; possible D gene TRBD2, 5 bases. The CDR3 length is 15 residues. Germline lookup yields CDR1 SNHLY and CDR2 FYNNEI. The V end lost 6 bases, the J end lost 1 base, and 10 bases lay between the germline ends. The CDR3 DNA reads as TGTGCCAGCAGCCGAGAGGGTTCTGGGGCCAACGTCCTGACTTTC. Its translation: CASSREGSGANVLTF. Based on the CDR3 plus reference TRBV2 and TRBJ2-6, the full variable domain is EPEVTQTPSHQVTQMGQEVILRCVPISNHLYFYWYRQILGQKVEFLVSFYNNEISEKSEIFDDQFSVERPDGSNFTLKIRSTKLEDSAMYFCASSREGSGANVLTFGAGSRLTVL.

This sequence joins TRBV3-1 (or the pseudogene TRBV3-2) and TRBJ2-1; D gene unclear. Germline CDR1 reads LGHDT; CDR2 reads YNNKEL (reference sequence). V was shortened by 1 base and J by 1 base, with 11 bases between the two germline ends. The CDR3 runs to 16 residues. The CDR3 here is CASSQVSRRSYNEQFF. As DNA, the CDR3 is TGTGCCAGCAGCCAAGTTTCTAGAAGGTCCTACAATGAGCAGTTCTTC.

The CDR3 protein is CASSLVLAGNEQFF. In DNA, the CDR3 is TGCGCCAGCAGCTTGGTTCTAGCGGGAAATGAGCAGTTCTTC. This sequence joins TRBV5-1 and TRBJ2-1; 9 bases are shared with TRBD2. The V gene's germline CDR1 is SGHRS and CDR2 YFSETQ. The CDR3 spans 14 residues. V lost 0 bases and J lost 7; bases outside the gene matches: 2.

The gene calls are TRBV7-2 and TRBJ2-5, with D perhaps TRBD1 (6 bases). The germline V gene has CDR1 SGHTA and CDR2 FQGNSA. The CDR3 length is 15 residues. The V end was cut by 5 bases, the J end by 3 bases, with 16 bases between. This CDR3 is CASSEGGAGKETQYF. CDR3 DNA sequence: TGTGCCAGCAGCGAAGGGGGTGCAGGGAAAGAGACCCAGTACTTC.

The J gene is TRBJ1-5, the V gene TRBV6-2 or TRBV6-3; 7 bases agree with TRBD1. CDR3 size: 15 residues. Germline loops: CDR1 MNHEY, CDR2 SVGEGT. V lost 2 bases to trimming and J lost 7 bases; unmatched junction nucleotides: 8. The CDR3 DNA sequence: TGTGCCAGCAGTTACGGAGAGGGGGCAGGGCAGCCCCAGCATTTT. As protein: CASSYGEGAGQPQHF.

The chain carries TRBV7-2 and TRBJ1-2; weak D call: TRBD1 (6 bases). V was pared by 6 bases and J by 4 bases, with 15 bases between. This CDR3 comprises 14 residues. Germline assignment: CDR1 SGHTA and CDR2 FQGNSA. Here the CDR3 reads CASRLGGASYGYTF. The CDR3 nucleotides read TGTGCCAGCAGGCTCGGGGGGGCTAGCTATGGCTACACCTTC.

The chain has TRBV2 and TRBJ1-2; 8 bases are shared with TRBD1. This CDR3 region has 11 residues. Germline V CDR1 and CDR2: SNHLY, FYNNEI. Trimming at V came to 11 bases and at J to 4 bases, leaving 3 bases not matched to a gene. For the CDR3, the DNA is TGTGCCCTGACAGGGGTCTATGGCTACACCTTC. It specifies CALTGVYGYTF.

The chain carries TRBV28 and TRBJ1-2; TRBD1 agrees at 9 bases. The CDR3 consists of 12 residues. The V segment lost 5 bases and the J segment 7 bases; nucleotides outside the gene matches: 2. The V gene's germline CDR1 is MDHEN and CDR2 SYDVKM. This CDR3 is CASSRTGAGYTF. The CDR3 DNA reads TGTGCCAGCAGTAGGACAGGGGCTGGCTACACCTTC.

This clone was detected only once. This chain joins TRBV2 and TRBJ1-1; 7 bases match TRBD1. The germline gives CDR1 SNHLY, CDR2 FYNNEI. The CDR3 sequence is 13 residues long. Germline trimming cut 4 bases from V and 7 bases from J; bases unmatched to any gene: 6. CDR3 loop: CASSVSRGIEAFF. The CDR3 coding sequence is TGTGCCAGCAGTGTAAGCAGGGGGATTGAAGCTTTCTTT.

This clone was counted a single time. J is TRBJ2-1 and V is TRBV3-1 (or the pseudogene TRBV3-2); possible D gene TRBD2, 6 bases. The V and J ends lost 4 bases and 15 bases respectively, with 16 bases between them. CDR1 is LGHDT and CDR2 is YNNKEL in the germline V gene (reference sequence). The CDR3 totals 12 residues. The CDR3 region has the DNA TGTGCCAGCAGCCCCCTCGGGACTCGGGGGTTCTTC. The encoded protein is CASSPLGTRGFF.

This clone occurred a few times. The chain has TRBV4-3 and TRBJ2-2; D not resolved. Looked up from germline, CDR1 is LGHNA and CDR2 is YSLEER. V was clipped by 1 base and J by 5 bases, with 5 bases between them. The CDR3 extends over 13 amino acids. CDR3 in amino acids: CASSQARTGELFF. CDR3 DNA: TGCGCCAGCAGCCAAGCCAGGACCGGGGAGCTGTTTTTT.

The rearrangement links TRBV24-1 to TRBJ2-3; 10 bases line up with TRBD1. Germline CDR1 KGHDR, CDR2 SFDVKD. The CDR3 spans 15 residues. The J segment lost 5 bases and the V segment lost 9 bases, leaving 10 bases of the junction unmatched. The CDR3 spells CATGAGTGDIDTQYF. The CDR3 bases are TGTGCCACCGGGGCTGGGACAGGGGACATAGATACGCAGTATTTT.

The CDR3 bases are TGTGCCAGTAGTCCGGGACACCTCCTCTCTGGGGCCAACGTCCTGACTTTC. It translates to CASSPGHLLSGANVLTF. The chain uses TRBV19 and TRBJ2-6; TRBD1 might be the D (6 bases). V shed 5 bases and J shed 0 bases, with 14 bases lying between them. The CDR3 sequence is 17 residues long. The germline gives CDR1 LNHDA, CDR2 SQIVND (reference sequence).

The J gene is TRBJ2-7, the V gene TRBV7-2; 8 bases agree with TRBD1. V was clipped by 5 bases and J by 3 bases; unmatched bases: 9. The V gene's germline CDR1 is SGHTA and CDR2 FQGNSA. This CDR3 region has 15 residues. CDR3 amino acids: CASSPGARGLYEQYF. CDR3 sequence (DNA): TGTGCCAGCAGCCCGGGGGCCAGGGGGCTCTACGAGCAGTACTTC.

The V call is TRBV7-2, the J call TRBJ2-7; D gene ambiguous. The V end was cut by 1 base, the J end by 6 bases, with 4 bases between. The CDR3 length is 11 residues. Germline V gene data show CDR1 as SGHTA and CDR2 as FQGNSA. In nucleotides, the CDR3 is TGTGCCAGCAGCTTAGTATCCGAGCAGTACTTC. Translation gives CASSLVSEQYF.

The V gene is TRBV10-3, the J gene TRBJ2-1, with TRBD2 identical over 14 bases. CDR1 and CDR2 from the germline V gene are ENHRY and SYGVKD. The CDR3 is 15 residues long. Trimming cost V 3 bases and J 9 bases; bases outside gene matches: 4. CDR3: CAISDSGLAGAEQFF. In nucleotides, the CDR3 is TGTGCCATCAGTGACTCGGGACTAGCGGGAGCTGAGCAGTTCTTC.

The J gene is TRBJ1-4, the V gene TRBV11-2; D remains unclear. V was cut by 4 bases and J by 15 bases, with 15 bases left in between. Germline V lookup: CDR1 SGHAT, CDR2 FQNNGV. The CDR3 is 12 residues long. The CDR3 spells CASSSVPSGVFF. CDR3 bases: TGTGCCAGCAGCTCGGTTCCATCCGGGGTGTTTTTT. Based on the CDR3 plus reference TRBV11-2 and TRBJ1-4, the full variable domain is EAGVAQSPRYKIIEKRQSVAFWCNPISGHATLYWYQQILGQGPKLLIQFQNNGVVDDSQLPKDRFSAERLKGVDSTLKIQPAKLEDSAVYLCASSSVPSGVFFGSGTQLSVL.

The chain links TRBV5-6 to TRBJ2-1, with D possibly matching TRBD1 (6 bases). This CDR3 contains 13 residues. Trimming cost V 0 bases and J 9 bases, with 10 bases left between them. CDR1 is SGHDT, CDR2 YYEEEE, per germline. This CDR3 is CASSLDQGREQFF. For the CDR3, the DNA is TGTGCCAGCAGCTTGGATCAGGGGCGTGAGCAGTTCTTC.

The chain is built from TRBV6-2 or TRBV6-3 and TRBJ1-1; D might be TRBD1 (5 bases). V was shortened by 0 bases and J by 0 bases, with 11 bases between the two germline ends. This CDR3 is 16 amino acids long. Looked up from germline, CDR1 is MNHEY and CDR2 is SVGEGT. DNA for the CDR3: TGTGCCAGCAGTTACTCGAAAGGGGCTATGAACACTGAAGCTTTCTTT. It specifies CASSYSKGAMNTEAFF.